This is a list of T cell receptor beta chains from one sample in a study of shared clonotypes between healthy human individuals. TCRdb keeps only in-frame clones here, not all; method: immunoSEQ multiplex PCR. The sample lists millions of clones; over 90% were seen once. The source material was naive CD4+ T cells from PBMCs. The receptors originated from a man between 18 and 29 years old in good health. Some clones in this sample may be carry-over from other donors' samples. CDR3s include the opening cysteine and the closing phenylalanine or tryptophan. The D gene is left open where the match is weak. Clone size is shown for a subset of rows, as once, few, many or a class of expanded clone.

TRBJ1-5	14	-	-	TRBV28	CASTEGGVWQPQHF	TGTGCCAGCACCGAAGGGGGGGTTTGGCAGCCCCAGCATTTT
TRBJ1-1	17	TRBD1	-	TRBV5-5	CASSLGLWEGASTEAFF	TGTGCCAGCAGCTTGGGGCTATGGGAGGGGGCGTCGACTGAAGCTTTCTTT
TRBJ1-1	14	-	-	TRBV2	CASSEEPSATEAFF	TGTGCCAGCAGCGAAGAACCGAGTGCCACTGAAGCTTTCTTT
TRBJ2-7	13	TRBD1	-	TRBV6-1	CASRTGTVYEQYF	TGTGCCAGCAGAACTGGGACAGTCTACGAGCAGTACTTC
TRBJ2-6	20	TRBD1	-	TRBV5-1	CASSNRTGGFPNSGANVLTF	TGCGCCAGCAGCAACCGGACAGGGGGCTTCCCAAATTCTGGGGCCAACGTCCTGACTTTC
TRBJ2-3	16	TRBD2	-	TRBV5-1	CASSYGASGSTDTQYF	TGCGCCAGCAGCTATGGGGCTAGCGGGAGCACAGATACGCAGTATTTT
TRBJ1-2	14	TRBD1	-	TRBV27	CASSLQGAVSGYTF	TGTGCCAGCAGTTTGCAGGGGGCGGTTTCTGGCTACACCTTC
TRBJ1-1	14	-	-	TRBV28	CASSFGGVSTEAFF	TGTGCCAGCAGTTTCGGGGGGGTAAGCACTGAAGCTTTCTTT
TRBJ2-5	16	TRBD2	once	TRBV28	CASSNGLAGASETQYF	TGTGCCAGCAGTAACGGACTAGCGGGAGCGTCGGAGACCCAGTACTTC
TRBJ1-4	15	-	-	TRBV19	CASSLTTEGSVKLFF	TGTGCCAGTAGTCTGACGACAGAGGGGTCCGTTAAACTGTTTTTT
TRBJ2-3	15	TRBD2	many	TRBV4-3	CASSHSGRVTDTQYF	TGCGCCAGCAGCCATAGTGGGAGGGTCACGGATACGCAGTATTTT
TRBJ1-1	17	-	-	TRBV5-1	CASRPDGVQGTNTEAFF	TGCGCCAGCAGACCGGACGGGGTACAGGGCACGAACACTGAAGCTTTCTTT
TRBJ2-7	14	-	-	TRBV2	CASSGGPGRNEQYF	TGTGCCAGCAGCGGGGGGCCAGGGAGAAACGAGCAGTACTTC
TRBJ1-1	13	-	-	TRBV9	CASSVYPNTEAFF	TGTGCCAGCAGCGTCTACCCGAACACTGAAGCTTTCTTT
TRBJ1-4	14	-	-	TRBV5-1	CASSLYSPEEKLFF	TGCGCCAGCAGCTTATACTCTCCCGAGGAAAAACTGTTTTTT
TRBJ2-7	17	TRBD2	-	TRBV4-2	CASSQDGLAGTLYEQYF	TGTGCCAGCAGCCAAGATGGACTAGCGGGGACGCTCTACGAGCAGTACTTC
TRBJ1-1	15	-	-	TRBV19	CATLAGRIGNTEAFF	TGTGCCACTCTCGCCGGGCGGATCGGGAACACTGAAGCTTTCTTT
TRBJ2-3	13	-	-	TRBV30	CAWIGGSTDTQYF	TGTGCCTGGATTGGGGGGAGCACAGATACGCAGTATTTT
TRBJ1-2	13	-	-	TRBV6-6	CASLLSDRYGYTF	TGTGCCAGCCTTCTCTCGGACCGCTATGGCTACACCTTC
TRBJ2-7	15	-	-	TRBV11-2	CASSLLKQGTYEQYF	TGTGCCAGCAGCTTACTAAAGCAGGGGACTTACGAGCAGTACTTC
TRBJ1-5	13	-	-	TRBV6-5	CASSGTVGGPQHF	TGTGCCAGCAGTGGGACCGTGGGGGGGCCCCAGCATTTT
TRBJ1-3	14	-	-	TRBV6-5	CASKQVLSGNTIYF	TGTGCCAGCAAACAGGTCCTTTCTGGAAACACCATATATTTT
TRBJ2-2	16	-	-	TRBV7-9	CASSRSPRSSSGELFF	TGTGCCAGCAGCCGCTCCCCCAGGTCTAGCTCCGGGGAGCTGTTTTTT
TRBJ2-1	15	-	-	TRBV7-2	CASSFTQGSYNEQFF	TGTGCCAGCAGCTTTACTCAGGGCTCCTACAATGAGCAGTTCTTC
TRBJ1-2	12	-	-	TRBV6-1	CASRGMEHGYTF	TGTGCCAGCAGGGGAATGGAGCATGGCTACACCTTC
TRBJ2-1	16	TRBD2	once	TRBV28	CASRRSGTSGYNEQFF	TGTGCCAGCAGACGCTCCGGGACTAGCGGATACAATGAGCAGTTCTTC
TRBJ1-5	16	-	-	TRBV27	CASSLKPDRDNQPQHF	TGTGCCAGCAGTTTAAAGCCAGACAGAGACAATCAGCCCCAGCATTTT
TRBJ1-1	14	-	once	TRBV19	CASSILGEGRGAFF	TGTGCCAGTAGTATCCTCGGCGAGGGGCGAGGGGCTTTCTTT
TRBJ1-2	13	-	-	TRBV6-5	CASREFSNYGYTF	TGTGCCAGCCGCGAGTTCTCTAACTATGGCTACACCTTC
TRBJ2-2	14	TRBD1	-	TRBV19	CASSSGGDTGELFF	TGTGCCAGTAGCTCAGGGGGCGATACCGGGGAGCTGTTTTTT
TRBJ1-2	13	-	-	TRBV6-5	CASSPRRPYGYTF	TGTGCCAGCAGTCCTCGCCGCCCCTATGGCTACACCTTC
TRBJ2-1	15	TRBD2	-	TRBV7-2	CASSPRGSLINEQFF	TGTGCCAGCAGCCCGCGCGGGAGCCTTATCAATGAGCAGTTCTTC
TRBJ1-1	16	-	few	TRBV11-2	CASRYRITAGNTEAFF	TGTGCCAGCAGGTACAGGATTACAGCGGGAAACACTGAAGCTTTCTTT
TRBJ2-5	12	-	-	TRBV5-6	CASSASRGTQYF	TGTGCCAGCAGCGCTAGCCGTGGGACCCAGTACTTC
TRBJ2-3	14	-	-	TRBV7-9	CASGGPTPRDTQYF	TGTGCCAGCGGGGGGCCGACGCCGCGGGATACGCAGTATTTT
TRBJ1-4	15	-	-	TRBV4-1	CASSQDQQGGEKLFF	TGCGCCAGCAGCCAAGATCAACAGGGTGGAGAAAAACTGTTTTTT
TRBJ1-3	15	-	-	TRBV7-2	CASSFQGAVGNTIYF	TGTGCCAGCAGCTTCCAAGGGGCTGTTGGAAACACCATATATTTT
TRBJ2-6	14	-	-	TRBV5-1	CASSVTAGANVLTF	TGCGCCAGCAGCGTTACTGCTGGGGCCAACGTCCTGACTTTC
TRBJ2-7	16	TRBD2	-	TRBV7-2	CASSLVRTSGIYEQYF	TGTGCCAGCAGCTTAGTGAGGACTAGCGGCATATACGAGCAGTACTTC
TRBJ2-5	12	TRBD1	-	TRBV28	CATGQGQETQYF	TGTGCCACGGGACAGGGCCAAGAGACCCAGTACTTC
TRBJ2-7	14	TRBD2	-	TRBV28	CASQNSGTFYEQYF	TGTGCCAGCCAAAATAGCGGGACCTTCTACGAGCAGTACTTC
TRBJ2-1	11	-	-	TRBV11-2	CASTKGYEQFF	TGTGCCAGCACCAAAGGGTATGAGCAGTTCTTC
TRBJ2-1	16	-	-	TRBV4-1	CASSQAVGVTYNEQFF	TGCGCCAGCAGCCAAGCGGTTGGTGTGACCTACAATGAGCAGTTCTTC
TRBJ2-1	9	-	-	TRBV6-5	CASSSSPFF	TGTGCCAGCAGTTCCTCACCGTTCTTC
TRBJ2-2	18	TRBD2	-	TRBV18	CASSPLGTSGSYTGELFF	TGTGCCAGCTCACCTCTAGGGACTAGCGGGAGTTACACCGGGGAGCTGTTTTTT
TRBJ2-3	14	TRBD2	-	TRBV28	CASSDSGRADTQYF	TGTGCCAGCAGTGATAGTGGGAGGGCAGATACGCAGTATTTT
TRBJ2-7	18	-	-	TRBV11-2	CASSLRVIDIGLSYEQYF	TGTGCCAGCAGCTTAAGGGTTATAGACATTGGACTCTCCTACGAGCAGTACTTC
TRBJ1-5	15	-	-	TRBV5-1	CASSLGENSNQPQHF	TGCGCCAGCAGCTTGGGGGAGAATAGCAATCAGCCCCAGCATTTT
TRBJ1-1	15	TRBD1	-	TRBV28	CASSTPGTGGLEAFF	TGTGCCAGCAGTACCCCCGGGACAGGGGGGCTTGAAGCTTTCTTT
TRBJ2-6	16	-	once	TRBV11-2	CASSSQQVVRTNVLTF	TGTGCCAGCAGCTCCCAACAGGTAGTAAGAACCAACGTCCTGACTTTC
TRBJ1-5	16	-	-	TRBV9	CASSVKPEGRNQPQHF	TGTGCCAGCAGCGTTAAACCAGAGGGTCGCAATCAGCCCCAGCATTTT
TRBJ2-7	14	TRBD1	-	TRBV5-4	CASSFGDRAGEQYF	TGTGCCAGCAGCTTTGGGGACAGGGCGGGGGAGCAGTACTTC
TRBJ2-3	13	-	-	TRBV5-4	CASSSWDTDTQYF	TGTGCCAGCAGCTCTTGGGACACAGATACGCAGTATTTT
TRBJ1-1	14	-	-	TRBV25-1	CASLKRGRDAEAFF	TGTGCCAGCCTTAAAAGGGGAAGGGATGCTGAAGCTTTCTTT